This TCR beta chain is drawn from a study of neurological immune-mediated disorders. Regarding the study as a whole: HTLV-1-associated myelopathy had the most TCR clonal expansion, whereas multiple sclerosis had the least (lower than in healthy controls).

Time point described: longitudinal time-point 3. Synthesis of cDNA was carried out by template-switch 5'RACE. The reaction used 10-nucleotide random UMIs. TCRdb recomputed calls from the 5' RACE reads with MiXCR, one row per CDR3 protein. The profile covers roughly 100,000 distinct CDR3 sequences, with about a tenth appearing a single time and around 3.1% taken by the ten largest. As regards this clonotype: Its target is unknown.

The germline V gene has CDR1 SEHNR and CDR2 FQNEAQ (reference sequence). The CDR3 runs 12 residues. The V end was cut by 5 bases, the J end by 6 bases, with 7 bases between. This sequence joins TRBV7-9 and TRBJ2-2; no clear D. This sequence was found in a female donor with HTLV-1-associated myelopathy (HAM/TSP). The specimen sequenced was PBMCs. CDR3 protein: CASSPRAGELFF. The DNA for the CDR3 is TGTGCCAGCAGCCCCCGCGCCGGGGAGCTGTTTTTT. The whole variable domain, filled in from reference TRBV7-9 and TRBJ2-2, reads DTGVSQNPRHKITKRGQNVTFRCDPISEHNRLYWYRQTLGQGPEFLTYFQNEAQLEKSRLLSDRFSAERPKGSFSTLEIQRTEQGDSAMYLCASSPRAGELFFGEGSRLTVL.